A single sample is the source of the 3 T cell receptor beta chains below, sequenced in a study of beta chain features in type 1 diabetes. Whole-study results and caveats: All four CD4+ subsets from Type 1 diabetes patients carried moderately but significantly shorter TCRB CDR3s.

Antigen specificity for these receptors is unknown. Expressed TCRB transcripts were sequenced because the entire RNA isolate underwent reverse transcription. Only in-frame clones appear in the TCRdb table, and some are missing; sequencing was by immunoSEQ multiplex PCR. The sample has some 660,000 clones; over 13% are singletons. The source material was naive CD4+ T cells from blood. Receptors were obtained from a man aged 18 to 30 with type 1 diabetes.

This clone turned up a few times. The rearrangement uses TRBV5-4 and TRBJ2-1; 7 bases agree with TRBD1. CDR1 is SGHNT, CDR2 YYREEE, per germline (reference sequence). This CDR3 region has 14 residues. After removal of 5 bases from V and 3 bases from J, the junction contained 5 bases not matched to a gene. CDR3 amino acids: CASRTTGNYNEQFF. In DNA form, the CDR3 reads TGTGCCAGCAGGACGACAGGGAACTACAATGAGCAGTTCTTC.

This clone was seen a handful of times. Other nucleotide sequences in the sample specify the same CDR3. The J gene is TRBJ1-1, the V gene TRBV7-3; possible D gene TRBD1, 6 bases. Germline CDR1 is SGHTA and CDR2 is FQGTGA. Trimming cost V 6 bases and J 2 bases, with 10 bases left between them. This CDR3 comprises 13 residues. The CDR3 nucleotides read TGTGCCAGCAGTCTACAGGGTAACACTGAAGCTTTCTTT. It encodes CASSLQGNTEAFF.

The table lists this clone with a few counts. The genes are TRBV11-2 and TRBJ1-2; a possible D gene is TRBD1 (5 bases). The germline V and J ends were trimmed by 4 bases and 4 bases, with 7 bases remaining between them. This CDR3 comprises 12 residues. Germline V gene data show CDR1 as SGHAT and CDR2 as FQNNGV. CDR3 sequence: CASSSGGYGYTF. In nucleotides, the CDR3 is TGTGCCAGCAGCTCTGGGGGCTATGGCTACACCTTC.